This T cell receptor (beta chain) was recovered during a study of OX40 agonist ivuxolimab in advanced cancers. CDR1 is KGHSH and CDR2 is LQKENI in the germline V gene. The CDR3 consists of 15 residues. Trimming cost V 5 bases and J 8 bases; bases outside gene matches: 12. TCRdb's table, derived via immunoSEQ multiplex PCR, lists solely in-frame clones and lacks some. The sample holds over 55,000 clones, about 81% seen once. V and J are TRBV18 and TRBJ2-1; 7 positions match TRBD1. This clonotype was obtained from an adult with an advanced solid tumor such as melanoma, head and neck, liver or kidney cancer. Material: CD4+ or CD8+ T cells sorted from blood, obtained in a trial of the OX40 agonist ivuxolimab. CDR3 DNA: TGTGCCAGCTCATTTTTCGGGACAGCACCCGATGAGCAGTTCTTC. The encoded protein is CASSFFGTAPDEQFF.